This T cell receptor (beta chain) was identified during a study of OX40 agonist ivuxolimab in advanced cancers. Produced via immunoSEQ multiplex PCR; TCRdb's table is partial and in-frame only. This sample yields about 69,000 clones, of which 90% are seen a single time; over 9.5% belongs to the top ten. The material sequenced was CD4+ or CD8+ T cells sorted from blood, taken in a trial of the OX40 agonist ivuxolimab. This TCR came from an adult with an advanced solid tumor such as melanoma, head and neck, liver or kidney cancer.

This CDR3 reads CASRTSGGHEQYF. The CDR3 DNA is TGTGCCAGCAGGACATCAGGGGGCCACGAGCAGTACTTC. This chain connects TRBV7-2 to TRBJ2-7; TRBD1 agrees at 8 bases. The V gene end was trimmed by 6 bases and the J gene end by 5 bases; junction bases not matched to a gene: 6. The CDR3 consists of 13 residues. Per germline, CDR1 SGHTA and CDR2 FQGNSA.